The clone carrying this T cell receptor (beta chain) came up many times. cDNA was made by 5'RACE with 10-nucleotide random UMIs. Each CDR3 protein gets one entry after TCRdb re-called the 5' RACE reads with MiXCR. The sample lists some 65,000 distinct CDR3 sequences, approximately 4.1% seen once, with roughly 2.6% in the top ten. The data were taken from a study of neurological immune-mediated disorders. The CDR3 runs 13 residues. Germline CDR1 is SGHRS and CDR2 is YFSETQ. The V segment lost 4 bases and the J segment 5 bases; nucleotides outside the gene matches: 5. The source material was PBMCs. The clonotype originates from a man aged 45-60 years with multiple sclerosis. This rearrangement joins TRBV5-1 to TRBJ1-1; 7 nucleotides line up with TRBD1. The CDR3 DNA reads TGCGCCAGCAGCGTAACAGGGGTGACTGAAGCTTTCTTT. This gives the protein CASSVTGVTEAFF.